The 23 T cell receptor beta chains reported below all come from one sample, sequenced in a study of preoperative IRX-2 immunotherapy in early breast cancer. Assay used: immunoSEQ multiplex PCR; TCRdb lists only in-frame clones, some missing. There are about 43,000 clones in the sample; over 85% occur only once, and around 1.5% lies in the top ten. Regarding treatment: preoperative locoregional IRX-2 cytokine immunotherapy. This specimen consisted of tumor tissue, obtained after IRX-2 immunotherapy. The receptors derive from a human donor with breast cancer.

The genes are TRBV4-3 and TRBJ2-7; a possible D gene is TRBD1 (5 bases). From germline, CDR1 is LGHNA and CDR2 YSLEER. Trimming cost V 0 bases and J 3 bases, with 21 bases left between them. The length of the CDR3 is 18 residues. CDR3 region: CASSQEFISPGIGYEQYF. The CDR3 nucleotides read TGCGCCAGCAGCCAAGAATTTATTTCCCCAGGGATTGGCTACGAGCAGTACTTC.

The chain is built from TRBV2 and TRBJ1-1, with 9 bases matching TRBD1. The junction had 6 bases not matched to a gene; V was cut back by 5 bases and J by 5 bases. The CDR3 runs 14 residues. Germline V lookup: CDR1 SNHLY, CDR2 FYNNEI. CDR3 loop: CASSFTGGSTEAFF. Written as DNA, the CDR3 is TGTGCCAGCAGTTTTACAGGGGGCTCTACTGAAGCTTTCTTT.

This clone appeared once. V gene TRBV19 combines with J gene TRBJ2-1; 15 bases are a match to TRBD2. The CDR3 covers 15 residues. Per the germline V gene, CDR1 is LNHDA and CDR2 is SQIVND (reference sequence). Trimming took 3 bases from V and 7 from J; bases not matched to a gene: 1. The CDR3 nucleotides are TGTGCCAGTAGTATGGGACTAGCGGGAGGAAATGAGCAGTTCTTC. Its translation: CASSMGLAGGNEQFF.

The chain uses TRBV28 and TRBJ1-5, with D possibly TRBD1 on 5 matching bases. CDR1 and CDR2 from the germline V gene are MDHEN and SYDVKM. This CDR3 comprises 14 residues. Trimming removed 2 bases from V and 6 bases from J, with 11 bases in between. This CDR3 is CASSLIGASQPQHF. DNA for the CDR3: TGTGCCAGCAGTTTAATTGGGGCTAGTCAGCCCCAGCATTTT.

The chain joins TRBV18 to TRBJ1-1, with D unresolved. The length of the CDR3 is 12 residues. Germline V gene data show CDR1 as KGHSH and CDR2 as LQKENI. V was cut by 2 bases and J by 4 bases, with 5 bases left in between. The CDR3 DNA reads TGTGCCAGCTCACCAGGGTTCACTGAAGCTTTCTTT. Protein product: CASSPGFTEAFF.

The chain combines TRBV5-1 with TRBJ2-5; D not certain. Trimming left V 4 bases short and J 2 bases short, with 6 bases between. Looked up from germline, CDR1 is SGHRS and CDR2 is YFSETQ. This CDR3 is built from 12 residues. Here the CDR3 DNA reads TGCGCCAGCAGCGAGCCTCAAGAGACCCAGTACTTC. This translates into CASSEPQETQYF.

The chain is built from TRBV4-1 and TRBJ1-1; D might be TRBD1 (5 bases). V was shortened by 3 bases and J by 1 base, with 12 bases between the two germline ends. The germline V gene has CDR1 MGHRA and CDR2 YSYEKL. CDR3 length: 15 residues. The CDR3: CASSQAGHPNTEAFF. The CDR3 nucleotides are TGCGCCAGCAGCCAGGCAGGACACCCGAACACTGAAGCTTTCTTT.

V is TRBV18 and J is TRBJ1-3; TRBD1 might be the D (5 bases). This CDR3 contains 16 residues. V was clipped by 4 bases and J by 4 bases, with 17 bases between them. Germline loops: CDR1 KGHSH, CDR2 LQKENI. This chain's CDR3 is CASSHDSSLVGNTIYF. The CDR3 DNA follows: TGTGCCAGCTCACATGACAGCAGCCTTGTGGGAAACACCATATATTTT.

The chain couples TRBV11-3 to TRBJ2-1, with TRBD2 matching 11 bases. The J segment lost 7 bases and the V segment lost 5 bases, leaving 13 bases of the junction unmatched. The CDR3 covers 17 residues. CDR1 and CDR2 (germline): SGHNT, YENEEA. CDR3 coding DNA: TGTGCCAGCAGCCCGACTAGCGGGAACGCGCCGGGGAATGAGCAGTTCTTC. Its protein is CASSPTSGNAPGNEQFF.

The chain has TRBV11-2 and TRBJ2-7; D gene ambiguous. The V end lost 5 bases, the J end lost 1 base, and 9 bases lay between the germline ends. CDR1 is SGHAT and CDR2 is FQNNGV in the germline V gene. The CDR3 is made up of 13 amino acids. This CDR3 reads CASSLGMSYEQYF. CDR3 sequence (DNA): TGTGCCAGCAGCCTAGGAATGTCCTACGAGCAGTACTTC.

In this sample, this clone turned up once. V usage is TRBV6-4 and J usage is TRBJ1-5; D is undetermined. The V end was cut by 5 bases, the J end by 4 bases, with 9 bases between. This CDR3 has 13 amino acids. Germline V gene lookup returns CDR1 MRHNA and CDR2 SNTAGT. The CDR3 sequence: CASSKGLNQPQHF. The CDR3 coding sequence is TGTGCCAGCAGTAAAGGCCTTAATCAGCCCCAGCATTTT.

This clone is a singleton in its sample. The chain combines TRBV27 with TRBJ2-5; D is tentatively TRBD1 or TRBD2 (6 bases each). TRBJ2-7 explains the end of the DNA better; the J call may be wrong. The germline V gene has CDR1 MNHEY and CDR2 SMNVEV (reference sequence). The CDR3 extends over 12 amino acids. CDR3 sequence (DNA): TGTGCCAGCAGTCCAGGGGAGGCCGAGCAGTACTTC. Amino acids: CASSPGEAEQYF.

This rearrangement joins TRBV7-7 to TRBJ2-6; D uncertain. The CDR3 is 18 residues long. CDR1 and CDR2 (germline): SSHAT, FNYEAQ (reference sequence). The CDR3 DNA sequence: TGTGCAGCAGCGCTGGAAATAGTGCCACAAAGTCGGGCCAACGTCCTGACTTTC. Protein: CAAALEIVPQSRANVLTF.

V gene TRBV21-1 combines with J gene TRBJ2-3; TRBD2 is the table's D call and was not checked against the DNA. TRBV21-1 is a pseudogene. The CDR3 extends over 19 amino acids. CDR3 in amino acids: CASSPPGLARWDIADTQYF. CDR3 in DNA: TGTGCCAGCAGCCCCCCGGGACTAGCGAGGTGGGATATCGCAGATACGCAGTATTTT.

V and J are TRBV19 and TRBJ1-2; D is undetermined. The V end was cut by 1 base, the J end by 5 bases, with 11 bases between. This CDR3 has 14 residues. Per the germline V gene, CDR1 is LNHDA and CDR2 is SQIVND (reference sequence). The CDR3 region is CASSIVGAGYGYTF. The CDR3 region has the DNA TGTGCCAGTAGTATAGTAGGTGCGGGTTATGGCTACACCTTC.

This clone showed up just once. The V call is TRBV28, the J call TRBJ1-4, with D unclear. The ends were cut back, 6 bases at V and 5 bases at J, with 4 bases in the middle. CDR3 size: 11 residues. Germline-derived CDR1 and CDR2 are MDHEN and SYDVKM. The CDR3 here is CASRGNEKLFF. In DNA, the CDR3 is TGTGCCAGCAGGGGAAATGAAAAACTGTTTTTT.

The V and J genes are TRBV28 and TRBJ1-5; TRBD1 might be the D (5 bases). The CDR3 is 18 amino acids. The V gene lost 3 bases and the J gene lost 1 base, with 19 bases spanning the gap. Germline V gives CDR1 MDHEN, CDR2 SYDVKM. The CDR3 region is CASSLQPDIPISNQPQHF. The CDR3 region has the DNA TGTGCCAGCAGTTTGCAACCGGACATCCCGATCAGCAATCAGCCCCAGCATTTT.

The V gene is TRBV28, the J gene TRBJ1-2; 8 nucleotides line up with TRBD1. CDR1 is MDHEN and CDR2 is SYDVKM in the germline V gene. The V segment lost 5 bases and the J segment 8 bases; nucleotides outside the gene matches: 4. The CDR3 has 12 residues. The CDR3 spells CASSQGAWGYTF. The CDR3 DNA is TGTGCCAGCAGTCAGGGGGCCTGGGGCTACACCTTC.

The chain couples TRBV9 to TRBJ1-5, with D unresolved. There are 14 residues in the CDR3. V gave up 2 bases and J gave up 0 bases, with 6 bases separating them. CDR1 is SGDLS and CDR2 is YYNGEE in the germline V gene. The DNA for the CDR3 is TGTGCCAGCAGCGTCGGAGTTAGCAATCAGCCCCAGCATTTT. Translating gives CASSVGVSNQPQHF. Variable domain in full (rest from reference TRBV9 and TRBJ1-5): DSGVTQTPKHLITATGQRVTLRCSPRSGDLSVYWYQQSLDQGLQFLIQYYNGEERAKGNILERFSAQQFPDLHSELNLSSLELGDSALYFCASSVGVSNQPQHFGDGTRLSIL.

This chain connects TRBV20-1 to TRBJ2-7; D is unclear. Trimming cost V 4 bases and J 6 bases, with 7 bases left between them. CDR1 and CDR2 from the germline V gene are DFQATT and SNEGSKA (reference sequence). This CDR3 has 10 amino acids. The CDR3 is CSATRTEQYF. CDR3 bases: TGCAGTGCTACCAGGACCGAGCAGTACTTC.

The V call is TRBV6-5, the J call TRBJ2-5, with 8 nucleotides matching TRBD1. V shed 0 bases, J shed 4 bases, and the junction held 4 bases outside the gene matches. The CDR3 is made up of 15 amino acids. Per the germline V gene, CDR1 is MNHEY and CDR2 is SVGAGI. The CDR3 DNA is TGTGCCAGCAGTTACTCTGGACAGGGAAGAGAGACCCAGTACTTC. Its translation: CASSYSGQGRETQYF.

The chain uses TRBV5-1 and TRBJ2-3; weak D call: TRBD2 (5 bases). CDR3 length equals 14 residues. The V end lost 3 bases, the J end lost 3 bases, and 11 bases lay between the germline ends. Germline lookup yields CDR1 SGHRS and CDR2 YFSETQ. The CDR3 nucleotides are TGCGCCAGCAGCTCGGGGTCCGGGACAGATACGCAGTATTTT. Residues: CASSSGSGTDTQYF. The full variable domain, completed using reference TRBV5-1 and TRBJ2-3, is KAGVTQTPRYLIKTRGQQVTLSCSPISGHRSVSWYQQTPGQGLQFLFEYFSETQRNKGNFPGRFSGRQFSNSRSEMNVSTLELGDSALYLCASSSGSGTDTQYFGPGTRLTVL.

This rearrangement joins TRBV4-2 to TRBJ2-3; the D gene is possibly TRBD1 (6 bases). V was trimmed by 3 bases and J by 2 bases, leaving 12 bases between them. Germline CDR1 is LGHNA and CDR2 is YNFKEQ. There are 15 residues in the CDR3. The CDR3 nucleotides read TGTGCCAGCAGCCATCCCAGGACAGACACAGATACGCAGTATTTT. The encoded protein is CASSHPRTDTDTQYF.